Included here is one T cell receptor beta chain sequence, with context. Germline CDR1 GTSNPN, CDR2 SVGIG (reference sequence). Trimming removed 4 bases from V and 2 bases from J; junction bases left unmatched: 7. The CDR3 consists of 14 residues. These data are taken from a study of blood T cell repertoires in COVID-19. Across the whole study: COVID-19 samples, acute and convalescent, were from the United States, Italy and Spain. Sample material is recorded as cDNA or gDNA derived from T cells, B-cell-depleted T cells, or PBMCs.

In the authors' workflow: Nucleated cell number was recorded as an estimate derived from reference gene primer amplification. Sequencing was performed with immunoSEQ multiplex PCR; in TCRdb, only in-frame clones are kept and a portion is missing. From that table come the V and J calls and clone size; the DNA was used to work out D and trimming. Of about 220,000 clones in the sample, more than 75% were seen once. The sequence was collected from an elderly woman with COVID-19, enrolled during active disease. The rearrangement links TRBV30 to TRBJ2-7; 8 bases map to TRBD1. Sequences were obtained from peripheral blood. This chain's CDR3 is CAWTGQGRTYEQYF. The CDR3 DNA sequence: TGTGCCTGGACCGGACAGGGACGAACCTACGAGCAGTACTTC.